This T cell receptor beta chain was sequenced in a study of neurological immune-mediated disorders. This clonotype was counted many times. Its antigen is as yet unknown. By 5'RACE with 10-nucleotide random UMIs, the cDNA was made. TCRdb recomputed calls from the 5' RACE reads with MiXCR, one row per CDR3 protein. The sample consists of roughly 56,000 distinct CDR3 sequences, around 3.4% of them appearing once. Study outcomes and limitations: Private repertoires in all groups were suggested by the finding that expanded clones across subjects shared no CDR3 amino acid sequences. It was the repertoires of 18 of 34 multiple sclerosis patients that phylogenetic grouping placed in one related-CDR3 cluster, which is a possible signature.

Trimming cost V 5 bases and J 2 bases; bases outside gene matches: 9. CDR3 length equals 16 residues. The germline V gene encodes CDR1 SGHAT and CDR2 FQNNGV. Sequencing was carried out using PBMCs. This TCR derives from a woman in her sixties with multiple sclerosis. The gene calls are TRBV11-2 and TRBJ2-3, with TRBD2 matching 8 bases. This CDR3 is CASSPRGGLNTDTQYF. In DNA, the CDR3 is TGTGCCAGCAGCCCCCGGGGGGGCCTTAACACAGATACGCAGTATTTT. Full variable domain (missing parts from reference TRBV11-2 and TRBJ2-3): EAGVAQSPRYKIIEKRQSVAFWCNPISGHATLYWYQQILGQGPKLLIQFQNNGVVDDSQLPKDRFSAERLKGVDSTLKIQPAKLEDSAVYLCASSPRGGLNTDTQYFGPGTRLTVL.